This T cell receptor (beta chain) was observed in a study of blood T cells in healthy people across ages. Every sample had a minimum of 6.5 million PBMCs isolated. Primed by a sample-barcoded 5' primer and a J-beta primer mix, a second PCR proceeded for roughly 6 to 12 cycles. Using its own MiXCR run on the 5' RACE reads, TCRdb lists one record per CDR3 protein. In the table there are 780,000 or so distinct CDR3 sequences, more than 50% of which are singletons. Study observations and caveats: Expanded clonotype changes were possibly confounded by unknown donor CMV status. Older individuals had lower TCR beta diversity per million T cells (the decline was roughly linear).

Comments on this clonotype: No antigen is known for it.

The TCR sequence derives from a man aged 35-49 years in good health. Sequencing was carried out using blood.

The CDR3 here is CASSLTGKGTEAFF. CDR3 nucleotides: TGCGCCAGCAGCTTGACCGGCAAGGGGACTGAAGCTTTCTTT. The chain has TRBV5-1 and TRBJ1-1; TRBD1 might be the D (5 bases). This CDR3 spans 14 amino acids. The germline V gene encodes CDR1 SGHRS and CDR2 YFSETQ. With 1 base removed from V and 5 bases from J, the gap between germline ends came to 12 bases.